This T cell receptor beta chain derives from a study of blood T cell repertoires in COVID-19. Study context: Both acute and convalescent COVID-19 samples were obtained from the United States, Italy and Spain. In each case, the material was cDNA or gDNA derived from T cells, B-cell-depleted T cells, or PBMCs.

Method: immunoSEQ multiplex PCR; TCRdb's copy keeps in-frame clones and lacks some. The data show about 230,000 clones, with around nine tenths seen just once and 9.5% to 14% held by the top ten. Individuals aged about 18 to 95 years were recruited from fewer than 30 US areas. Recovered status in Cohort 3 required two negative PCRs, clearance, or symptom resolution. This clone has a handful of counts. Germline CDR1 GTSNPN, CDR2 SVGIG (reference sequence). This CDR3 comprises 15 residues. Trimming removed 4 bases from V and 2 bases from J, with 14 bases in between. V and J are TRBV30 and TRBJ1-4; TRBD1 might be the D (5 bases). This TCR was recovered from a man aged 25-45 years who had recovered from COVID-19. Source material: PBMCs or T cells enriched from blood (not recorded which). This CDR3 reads CAWTIGGSTNEKLFF. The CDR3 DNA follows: TGTGCCTGGACTATCGGGGGGTCCACTAATGAAAAACTGTTTTTT.